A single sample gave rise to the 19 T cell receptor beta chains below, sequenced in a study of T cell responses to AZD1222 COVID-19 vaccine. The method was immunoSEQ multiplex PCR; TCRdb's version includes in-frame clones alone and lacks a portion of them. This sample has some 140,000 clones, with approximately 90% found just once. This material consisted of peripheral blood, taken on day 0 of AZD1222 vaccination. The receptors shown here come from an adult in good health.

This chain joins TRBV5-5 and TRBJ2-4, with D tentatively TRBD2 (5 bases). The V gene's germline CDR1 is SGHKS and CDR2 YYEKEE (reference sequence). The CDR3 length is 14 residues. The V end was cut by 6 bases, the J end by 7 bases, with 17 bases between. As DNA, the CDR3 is TGTGCCAGCACCTTAGAACGGGGTACCAACATTCAGTACTTC. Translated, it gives CASTLERGTNIQYF.

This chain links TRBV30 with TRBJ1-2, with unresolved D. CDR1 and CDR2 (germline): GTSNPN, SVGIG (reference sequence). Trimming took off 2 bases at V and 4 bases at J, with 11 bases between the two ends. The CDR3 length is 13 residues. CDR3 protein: CAWSMISGYGYTF. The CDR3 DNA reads TGTGCCTGGAGTATGATTTCCGGCTATGGCTACACCTTC.

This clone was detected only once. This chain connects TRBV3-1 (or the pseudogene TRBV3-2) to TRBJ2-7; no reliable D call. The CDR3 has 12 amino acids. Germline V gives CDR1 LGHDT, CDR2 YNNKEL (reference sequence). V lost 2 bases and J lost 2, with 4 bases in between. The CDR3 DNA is TGTGCCAGCAGCCAAATTCCCTACGAGCAGTACTTC. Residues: CASSQIPYEQYF.

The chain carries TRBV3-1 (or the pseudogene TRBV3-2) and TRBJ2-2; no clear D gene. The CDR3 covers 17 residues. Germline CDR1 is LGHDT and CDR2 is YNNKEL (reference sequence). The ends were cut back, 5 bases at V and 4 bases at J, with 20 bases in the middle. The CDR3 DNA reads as TGTGCCAGCAGCTATGGATTGACCCCATCCGTCACCGGGGAGCTGTTTTTT. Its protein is CASSYGLTPSVTGELFF.

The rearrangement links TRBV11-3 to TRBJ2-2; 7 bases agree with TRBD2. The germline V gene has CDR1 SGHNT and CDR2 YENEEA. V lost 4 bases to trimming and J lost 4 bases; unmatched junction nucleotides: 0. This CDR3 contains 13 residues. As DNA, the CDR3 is TGTGCCAGCAGCTCGGGGGGCACCGGGGAGCTGTTTTTT. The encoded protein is CASSSGGTGELFF.

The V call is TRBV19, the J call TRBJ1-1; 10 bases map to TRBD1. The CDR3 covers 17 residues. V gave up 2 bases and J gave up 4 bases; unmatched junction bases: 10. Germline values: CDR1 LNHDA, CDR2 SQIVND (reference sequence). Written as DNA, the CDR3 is TGTGCCAGTAGTATAATGGGGGGACAGGGGACCGGCACTGAAGCTTTCTTT. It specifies CASSIMGGQGTGTEAFF.

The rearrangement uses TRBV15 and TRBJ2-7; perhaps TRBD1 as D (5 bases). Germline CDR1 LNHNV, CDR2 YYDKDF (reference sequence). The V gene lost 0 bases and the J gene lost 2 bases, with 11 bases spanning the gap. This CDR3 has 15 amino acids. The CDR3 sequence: CATSRDWAQAYEQYF. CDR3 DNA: TGTGCCACCAGCAGAGATTGGGCACAGGCCTACGAGCAGTACTTC.

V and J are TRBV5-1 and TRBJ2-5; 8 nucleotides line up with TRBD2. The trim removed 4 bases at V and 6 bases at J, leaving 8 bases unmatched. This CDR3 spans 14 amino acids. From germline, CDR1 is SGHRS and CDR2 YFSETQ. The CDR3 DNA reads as TGCGCCAGCAGCCCCTCTAGCGGGCTGCAGACCCAGTACTTC. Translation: CASSPSSGLQTQYF.

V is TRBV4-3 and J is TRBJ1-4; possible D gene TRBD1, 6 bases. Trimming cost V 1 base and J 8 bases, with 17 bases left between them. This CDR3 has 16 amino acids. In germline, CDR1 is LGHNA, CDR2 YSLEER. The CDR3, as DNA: TGCGCCAGCAGCCAAGTACCCCTACAGGGTGGCGAAAAACTGTTTTTT. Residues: CASSQVPLQGGEKLFF.

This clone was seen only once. This chain's CDR3 is CAWSVGAYTEAFF. CDR3 sequence (DNA): TGTGCCTGGAGTGTAGGGGCTTACACTGAAGCTTTCTTT. The chain has TRBV30 and TRBJ1-1; the D gene is possibly TRBD1 (5 bases). V gave up 0 bases and J gave up 3 bases, with 8 bases separating them. The CDR3 consists of 13 residues. CDR1 is GTSNPN, CDR2 SVGIG, per germline (reference sequence).

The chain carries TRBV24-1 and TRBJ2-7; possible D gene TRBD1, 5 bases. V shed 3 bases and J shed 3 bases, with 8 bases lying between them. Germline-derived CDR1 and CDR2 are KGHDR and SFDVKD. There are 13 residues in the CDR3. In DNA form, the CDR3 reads TGTGCCACCAGTGATGGACATGGCTACGAGCAGTACTTC. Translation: CATSDGHGYEQYF.

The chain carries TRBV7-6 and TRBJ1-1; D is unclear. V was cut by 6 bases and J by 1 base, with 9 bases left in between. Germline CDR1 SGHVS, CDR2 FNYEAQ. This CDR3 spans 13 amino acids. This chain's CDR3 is CASSSDSNTEAFF. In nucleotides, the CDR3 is TGTGCCAGCAGTTCCGATTCGAACACTGAAGCTTTCTTT.

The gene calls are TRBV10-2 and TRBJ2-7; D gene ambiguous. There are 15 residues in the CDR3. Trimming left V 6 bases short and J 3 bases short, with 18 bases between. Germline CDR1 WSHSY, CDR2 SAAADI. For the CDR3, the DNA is TGCGCCAGCAGGGCAGATCGAACGGTGTACTACGAGCAGTACTTC. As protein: CASRADRTVYYEQYF.

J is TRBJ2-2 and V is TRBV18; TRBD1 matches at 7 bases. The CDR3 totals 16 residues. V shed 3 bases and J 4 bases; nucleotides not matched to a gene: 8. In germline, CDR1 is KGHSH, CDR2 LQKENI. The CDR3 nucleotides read TGTGCCAGCTCACCTTTAACAACAGGGGCCACCGGGGAGCTGTTTTTT. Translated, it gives CASSPLTTGATGELFF. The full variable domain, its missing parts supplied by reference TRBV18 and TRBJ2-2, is NAGVMQNPRHLVRRRGQEARLRCSPMKGHSHVYWYRQLPEEGLKFMVYLQKENIIDESGMPKERFSAEFPKEGPSILRIQQVVRGDSAAYFCASSPLTTGATGELFFGEGSRLTVL.

CDR3 protein: CASRYFGRAGNTIYF. CDR3 nucleotides: TGTGCCAGCAGATATTTCGGCAGGGCTGGAAACACCATATATTTT. The chain couples TRBV6-5 to TRBJ1-3; possibly TRBD1 for D (5 bases). This CDR3 comprises 15 residues. V dropped 6 bases and J dropped 2 bases, with 14 bases sitting between them. CDR1 is MNHEY and CDR2 is SVGAGI in the germline V gene.

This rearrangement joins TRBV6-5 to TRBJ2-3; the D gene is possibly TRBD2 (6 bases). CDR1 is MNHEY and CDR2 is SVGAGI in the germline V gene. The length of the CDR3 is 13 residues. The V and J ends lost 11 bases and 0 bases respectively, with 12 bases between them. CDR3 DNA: TGTGCCGCGGAGGGCCAAAGCACAGATACGCAGTATTTT. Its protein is CAAEGQSTDTQYF.

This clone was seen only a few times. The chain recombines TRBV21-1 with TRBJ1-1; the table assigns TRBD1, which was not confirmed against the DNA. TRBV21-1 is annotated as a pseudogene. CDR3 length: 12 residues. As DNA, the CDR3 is TGTGCCAGGGACAGGGTCGGAACTGAAGCTTTCTTT. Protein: CARDRVGTEAFF.

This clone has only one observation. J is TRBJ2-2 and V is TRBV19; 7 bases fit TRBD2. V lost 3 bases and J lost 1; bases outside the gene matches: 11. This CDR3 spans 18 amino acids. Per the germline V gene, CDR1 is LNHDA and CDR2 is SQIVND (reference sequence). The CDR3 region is CASSMSPTSRWNTGELFF. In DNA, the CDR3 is TGTGCCAGTAGTATGTCGCCGACTAGCCGGTGGAACACCGGGGAGCTGTTTTTT. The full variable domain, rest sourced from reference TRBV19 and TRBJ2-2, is DGGITQSPKYLFRKEGQNVTLSCEQNLNHDAMYWYRQDPGQGLRLIYYSQIVNDFQKGDIAEGYSVSREKKESFPLTVTSAQKNPTAFYLCASSMSPTSRWNTGELFFGEGSRLTVL.

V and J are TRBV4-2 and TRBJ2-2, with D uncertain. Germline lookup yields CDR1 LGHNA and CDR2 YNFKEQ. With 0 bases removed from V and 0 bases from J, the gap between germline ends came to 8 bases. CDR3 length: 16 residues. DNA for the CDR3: TGTGCCAGCAGCCAAGATTCTGGACCGAACACCGGGGAGCTGTTTTTT. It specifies CASSQDSGPNTGELFF.